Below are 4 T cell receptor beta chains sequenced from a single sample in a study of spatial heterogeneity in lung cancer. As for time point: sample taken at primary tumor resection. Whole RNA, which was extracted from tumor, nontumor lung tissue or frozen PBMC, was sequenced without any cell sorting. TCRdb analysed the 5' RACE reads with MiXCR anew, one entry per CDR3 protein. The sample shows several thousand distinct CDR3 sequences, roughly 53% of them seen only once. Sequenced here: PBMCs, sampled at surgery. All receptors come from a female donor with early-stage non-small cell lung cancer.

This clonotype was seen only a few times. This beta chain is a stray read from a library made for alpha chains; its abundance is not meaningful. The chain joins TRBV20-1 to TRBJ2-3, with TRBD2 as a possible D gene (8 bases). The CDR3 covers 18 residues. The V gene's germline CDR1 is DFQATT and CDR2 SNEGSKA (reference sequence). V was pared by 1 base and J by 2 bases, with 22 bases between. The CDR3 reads CSARGNTGVAGPTDTQYF. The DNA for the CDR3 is TGCAGTGCTAGAGGGAACACAGGGGTAGCGGGGCCCACAGATACGCAGTATTTT.

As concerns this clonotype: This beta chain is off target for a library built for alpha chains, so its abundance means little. CDR3: CASGSGDWPPTQYF. The CDR3 DNA sequence: TGTGCTAGTGGTTCGGGGGACTGGCCTCCGACCCAGTACTTC. V is TRBV12-5 and J is TRBJ2-5; D might be TRBD2 (6 bases). Trimming took off 4 bases at V and 7 bases at J, with 16 bases between the two ends. The germline gives CDR1 LGHNT, CDR2 FRNRAP. The CDR3 totals 14 residues.

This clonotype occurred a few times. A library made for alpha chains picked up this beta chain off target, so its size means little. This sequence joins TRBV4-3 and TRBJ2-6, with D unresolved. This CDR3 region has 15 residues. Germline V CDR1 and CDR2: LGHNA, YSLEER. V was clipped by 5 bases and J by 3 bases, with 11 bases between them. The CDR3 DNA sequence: TGCGCCAGCAGCAAAGGAGTAGTTGGGGCCAACGTCCTGACTTTC. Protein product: CASSKGVVGANVLTF.

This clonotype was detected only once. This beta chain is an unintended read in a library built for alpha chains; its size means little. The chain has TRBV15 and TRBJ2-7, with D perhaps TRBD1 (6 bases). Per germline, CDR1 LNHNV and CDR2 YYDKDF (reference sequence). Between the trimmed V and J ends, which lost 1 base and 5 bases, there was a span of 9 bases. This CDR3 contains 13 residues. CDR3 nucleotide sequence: TGTGCCACCAGCAGAGGTGAGGGGGACGAGCAGTACGTC. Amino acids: CATSRGEGDEQYV.